The text below deals with one T cell receptor (beta chain). Its binding antigen is unknown. The data derive from a study of CXCR3-negative and CXCR3-positive naive CD8 T cells (dated by TCRdb to the late 2010s). The study in broad terms: In total, approximately 130 million TRB reads were obtained, or roughly 1.5 +/- 0.3 million reads per library. Diversity and physicochemical repertoire analyses covered roughly eleven donors pooled from two independent experiments. The TRBV-TRBJ cluster analysis covered naive subsets from several donors and memory cells from 3 donors.

The germline V gene (reference sequence) sets CDR1 to SEHNR and CDR2 to FQNEAQ. The CDR3 covers 14 residues, taking in both the cysteine and the phenylalanine. Only the protein is on record. For every CD8+ T cell subset, some 310,000 cells were flow-sorted straight into RLT lysis buffer, and each subset was sorted in triplicate. To keep memory contaminants out, a stringent definition of naive CD8+ T cells was applied: CD45RO-CCR7+CD27+CD95-. Using standard density gradient centrifugation, peripheral blood mononuclear cells were isolated from buffy coats. Naive CXCR3-negative and CXCR3-positive CD8+ T cells were flow-sorted on a FACSAria III. Total RNA was extracted from sorted cells using an RNeasy Mini Kit. What the work shows at the level of the full study, not this receptor alone: TRB CDR3s from CXCR3-positive naive cells showed higher hydrophobicity (lower Kidera factor 4), lower energy, and higher strength and volume indices than CXCR3-negative naive cells. Comparably high repertoire diversity was found in both naive subsets, whereas much lower repertoire diversity was found in memory CD8+ T cells. Similar TRBV-TRBJ usage was shown by naive CXCR3-negative and CXCR3-positive cells from the same donor, whereas distinct patterns were shown by memory cells. Because surface CD5, which is linked to self-reactivity in mice, was comparable between the naive subsets, TCR interaction strength was also inferred from TRB CDR3 physicochemical properties. Freshly isolated PBMCs were used for most assays because CXCR3 expression partially decreased after cryopreservation.

The instrument given in TCRdb is NextSeq 550. The Human TCR Profiling Kit (MiLaboratory) was used to prepare UMI-labeled 5' RACE TRB cDNA libraries. The full amount of extracted RNA was used for cDNA synthesis, and the full amount of resulting cDNA was used for PCR amplification. Libraries were prepared in parallel with an identical number of PCR cycles. From the authors' description of their analysis: About 54,000 +/- 9,700 unique UMI-labeled TRB cDNA molecules per library were extracted with MIGEC and MiXCR, with at least two reads per UMI required. On average, roughly 40,000 +/- 10,000 functional in-frame TRB CDR3 nucleotide clonotypes lacking stop codons were found per library. Diversity metrics, including normalized Shannon-Wiener and Chao1, were computed in VDJtools after downsampling to 5000 UMI-labeled TRB molecules per sample. VDJtools was used to calculate clonotype-size-weighted physicochemical properties of the central five CDR3 residues, namely interaction energy, strength, volume and Kidera factor 4. With the reads reprocessed by TCRdb, a single entry stands for each CDR3 protein sequence and no DNA is reported. These V and J calls derive from TCRdb rather than the authors' analysis. The sample's own table lists approximately 100,000 distinct CDR3 sequences. Over 1.5% of the sample lies in the top ten.

The receptor was isolated from a human donor in good health. Some clones in this sample may be carry-over from other donors' samples. The sample was naive CXCR3- CD8+ T cells from blood. This specimen's cell subset or site label, per the study, means: CD45RO-CCR7+CD27+CD95- naive CD8+ T cells lacking CXCR3 (TNR3-). The chain employs TRBV7-9 and TRBJ2-7; the TRBD2 assignment by TCRdb is unverifiable without DNA. For the CDR3, the sequence is CASSTREVFDEQYF. The full variable domain, completed from the reference TRBV7-9 and TRBJ2-7 proteins outside the CDR3, reads DTGVSQNPRHKITKRGQNVTFRCDPISEHNRLYWYRQTLGQGPEFLTYFQNEAQLEKSRLLSDRFSAERPKGSFSTLEIQRTEQGDSAMYLCASSTREVFDEQYFGPGTRLTVT.